This T cell receptor beta chain was sequenced during a study of blood T cell repertoires in COVID-19. About the study: In each case, the material was cDNA or gDNA derived from T cells, B-cell-depleted T cells, or PBMCs.

Deletions cut 6 bases from V and 5 bases from J, with 16 bases between. The CDR3 is made up of 15 amino acids. The V gene's germline CDR1 is KGHSH and CDR2 LQKENI. Per the original data handling: Amplification from reference gene primers served as the basis for estimated nucleated cell counts. Using immunoSEQ multiplex PCR, the repertoire was profiled, and TCRdb retains in-frame clones only, with some absent. That table gives V, J and clone size, and the DNA gave D and trimming. The data show about 260,000 clones, with around four fifths seen just once and about 5% held by the top ten. Sequencing input: peripheral blood. This receptor was obtained from a man in his 60s who had recovered from COVID-19. The rearrangement joins TRBV18 to TRBJ1-4, with D unresolved. The CDR3 bases are TGTGCCAGCTCCCTTCAGGTATCCCGGAATGAAAAACTGTTTTTT. It is translated as CASSLQVSRNEKLFF.